This TCR beta chain was recorded in a study of cytomegalovirus exposure and HLA in healthy donors. Study-level background: The Caucasian-associated ancestry cluster held 80% to 90% of approximately 400 genotyped donors.

Both 60 Vbeta primers and 13 Jbeta primers went into the PCR. The repertoire was sequenced with immunoSEQ multiplex PCR; TCRdb's copy has only in-frame clones and lacks some. The table has 180,000 or so clones, 55% to 75% seen once. Donors in the study were healthy people who gave bone marrow. J lost 2 bases, V lost 2 bases, and 6 bases had no gene match. The CDR3 contains 15 residues. Germline assignment: CDR1 MNHEY and CDR2 SVGAGI. What was sequenced was PBMCs. The chain has TRBV6-5 and TRBJ2-7, with TRBD1 matching 7 bases. The clonotype comes from a human donor in good health. The CDR3 DNA is TGTGCCAGCAGTTACCGCCAGGGGGTTACCTACGAGCAGTACTTC. Translated, it gives CASSYRQGVTYEQYF.